The next 22 T cell receptor gamma chains were all read from a single sample in a study of intestinal T cells in coeliac disease. Each case's genomic DNA was extracted from ten roughly 5.1-µm formalin-fixed paraffin-embedded scrolls. The TRG library came from roughly 200 ng of biopsy DNA amplified with LymphoTrack primers. TCRdb made new clone calls on the multiplex PCR reads using CATT. The table includes approximately 650 gamma-chain clones, around 49% detected once. The sequenced material came from a duodenal biopsy. The receptors stem from a human donor with celiac disease.

This clone has more than one count but fewer than ten. The amino acid sequence in TCRdb belongs to a much larger clone and departs from this DNA's translation at residue 5, likely a sequencing read error; the sequence shown is translated from the DNA. This chain uses TRGV2 with TRGJ1 or TRGJ2. This CDR3 has 13 amino acids. Germline V gene data show CDR1 as EGSNGY and CDR2 as YDSYNSKV. The CDR3 loop is CATWGGLNYKKLF. The CDR3 DNA is TGTGCCACCTGGGGCGGGCTGAATTATAAGAAACTCTTT.

This clone was picked up one time. CDR3 nucleotides: TGTGCCACCTGGGATAATGATAAGAAACTCTTT. Translating it yields CATWDNDKKLF. The rearrangement uses TRGV4 and TRGJ1 or TRGJ2. The CDR3 loop spans 11 amino acids. V was pared by 3 bases and J by 8 bases, with 4 bases of the junction left unmatched. Germline V gene data show CDR1 as EGSTGY and CDR2 as YDSYTSSV.

V is TRGV10 and J is TRGJP1. TRGV10 belongs to the ORF category, with a function that is uncertain. The CDR3 loop spans 17 amino acids. Trimming cost V 8 bases and J 2 bases; bases outside gene matches: 15. The CDR3, as DNA: TGTGCTGCGTGGGATTATGAAAAACTGACCACTGGTTGGTTCAAGATATTT. This sequence encodes CAAWDYEKLTTGWFKIF.

This clone is large (0.1 to 1%) within its sample. V usage is TRGV9 and J usage is TRGJ1 or TRGJ2. Germline-derived CDR1 and CDR2 are GITISATS and ISYDGTV (reference sequence). The CDR3 sequence is 12 residues long. With V trimmed by 0 bases and J by 6 bases, 2 bases remained unmatched. CDR3 in DNA: TGTGCCTTGTGGGAGGTGCGTTATAAGAAACTCTTT. This sequence encodes CALWEVRYKKLF.

A note on this clone: This DNA's translation and the protein TCRdb lists, from a much larger clone, do not match at residue 4, likely due to a read error; the protein shown is translated from the DNA. The rearrangement uses TRGV5 and TRGJ1 or TRGJ2. Germline V gene lookup returns CDR1 VINAFY and CDR2 YDVSNSKD. The CDR3 runs to 15 residues. The CDR3 DNA sequence: TGTGCCACCCGGGACAGAGGGGAACTTTATTATAAGAAACTCTTT. Translating gives CATRDRGELYYKKLF.

The chain uses TRGV2 and TRGJ1 or TRGJ2. Germline CDR1 and CDR2: EGSNGY and YDSYNSKV. The CDR3 length is 11 residues. The DNA for the CDR3 is TGTGCACCTGGGACGGGCCGGGAGAAACTCTTT. This encodes CAPGTGREKLF.

Details on this clone: The protein TCRdb gives is from a much larger clone and does not agree with this DNA's translation at residue 4, likely a read error; the protein shown here comes from the DNA. The CDR3, as DNA: TGTGCCTTGCGGGAGGTCTCCATGAATTATTATAAGAAACTCTTT. Its protein is CALREVSMNYYKKLF. The chain joins TRGV9 to TRGJ1 or TRGJ2. CDR3 size: 15 residues. In germline, CDR1 is GITISATS, CDR2 ISYDGTV (reference sequence).

J is TRGJP2 and V is TRGV10. TRGV10 is sorted into the ORF group, with uncertain function. This CDR3 has 12 amino acids. The V gene end was trimmed by 8 bases and the J gene end by 11 bases; junction bases not matched to a gene: 9. The CDR3 bases are TGTGCTGCGTGGGGGTTGCGGTGGATCAAGACGTTT. Protein: CAAWGLRWIKTF.

Worth noting for this clone: Translating this DNA gives a protein that differs at residue 11 from the TCRdb one, which belongs to a much larger clone; a read error is likely, and the protein shown is this translation. The V and J genes are TRGV10 and TRGJP1. TRGV10 is assigned to the ORF class and has an uncertain function. The CDR3 totals 15 residues. The CDR3 coding sequence is TGTGCTGCGTGGGATGGGAATACCACTGGTCGGTTCAAGATATTT. This translates into CAAWDGNTTGRFKIF.

This clone was found once. V gene TRGV10 combines with J gene TRGJP1. TRGV10 is noted as an ORF with a role that remains uncertain. The length of the CDR3 is 17 residues. With 8 bases clipped from V and 4 bases from J, the junction kept 17 bases outside the gene matches. CDR3 region: CAAWDYIFLGTGWFKIF. The CDR3 DNA sequence: TGTGCTGCGTGGGATTATATTTTTCTGGGCACTGGTTGGTTCAAGATATTT.

The V call is TRGV4, the J call TRGJ1 or TRGJ2. The junction had 16 bases not matched to a gene; V was cut back by 4 bases and J by 13 bases. Per the germline V gene, CDR1 is EGSTGY and CDR2 is YDSYTSSV. CDR3 length: 13 residues. The CDR3 DNA follows: TGTGCCACCTGGGACGGAAAATTAATAAGAAAACTCTTT. Its protein is CATWDGKLIRKLF.

The chain uses TRGV10 and TRGJP2. TRGV10 carries the ORF label, with uncertain function. The CDR3 covers 13 residues. V shed 8 bases and J 17 bases; nucleotides not matched to a gene: 18. The CDR3 is CAAWGLGGSKKTF. CDR3 sequence (DNA): TGTGCTGCGTGGGGATTAGGGGGGTCGAAAAAGACGTTT.

The V and J genes are TRGV10 and TRGJ1 or TRGJ2. TRGV10 is reported as an ORF; its role is uncertain. The junction had 11 bases not matched to a gene; V was cut back by 8 bases and J by 3 bases. CDR3 size: 14 residues. The DNA for the CDR3 is TGTGCTGCGTGGGACTACATGGGTTATTATAAGAAACTCTTT. Residues: CAAWDYMGYYKKLF.

The CDR3, as DNA: TGTGCCTTGTGGGGAGGTGCAAGAAAACTCTTT. It specifies CALWGGARKLF. The chain recombines TRGV9 with TRGJ1 or TRGJ2. The length of the CDR3 is 11 residues. Trimming removed 5 bases from V and 13 bases from J; junction bases left unmatched: 11. Germline assignment: CDR1 GITISATS and CDR2 ISYDGTV (reference sequence).

Note on this clone: With a much larger clone just one base away, this may be a read error. The chain joins TRGV8 to TRGJ1 or TRGJ2. The CDR3 covers 13 residues. The germline gives CDR1 VENAVY, CDR2 YDSYNSRV. CDR3 coding DNA: TGTGCCACCTGGGATATAAGGTATTATAAGAAACTCTTC. This codes for CATWDIRYYKKLF.

This clone is labeled as large. This same CDR3 is encoded by further DNA sequences in the sample. This rearrangement joins TRGV9 to TRGJ1 or TRGJ2. Germline V gene sequence: CDR1 GITISATS, CDR2 ISYDGTV (reference sequence). V shed 11 bases, J shed 7 bases, and the junction held 11 bases outside the gene matches. This CDR3 comprises 11 residues. The CDR3 spells CASLSIYKKLF. The CDR3 nucleotides are TGTGCCTCCCTGAGTATCTATAAGAAACTCTTT.

In its sample, this clone ranks as large (0.1 to 1%). V and J are TRGV2 and TRGJ1 or TRGJ2. In germline, CDR1 is EGSNGY, CDR2 YDSYNSKV. Losses at the gene ends were 3 bases for V and 4 bases for J; bases not matched to a gene: 3. The CDR3 runs 12 residues. CDR3 bases: TGTGCCACCTGGGACCGCTATTATAAGAAACTCTTT. It translates to CATWDRYYKKLF.

This clone appeared a few times. The genes are TRGV3 and TRGJP1. The length of the CDR3 is 12 residues. Germline values: CDR1 VTNTFY, CDR2 YDVSTARD (reference sequence). V lost 2 bases to trimming and J lost 8 bases; unmatched junction nucleotides: 2. The CDR3 reads CATWDIGWFKIF. CDR3 sequence (DNA): TGTGCCACCTGGGACATAGGTTGGTTCAAGATATTT.

V gene TRGV10 combines with J gene TRGJ1 or TRGJ2. TRGV10 is an open reading frame, and its role is uncertain. J was trimmed by 3 bases and V by 8 bases; bases with no gene match: 11. The CDR3 extends over 14 amino acids. CDR3 nucleotide sequence: TGTGCTGCGTGGCTCGATGGGGGTTATTATAAGAAACTCTTT. Residues: CAAWLDGGYYKKLF.

This clone was seen a handful of times. The chain combines TRGV3 with TRGJ1 or TRGJ2. Germline CDR1 VTNTFY, CDR2 YDVSTARD (reference sequence). CDR3 length: 14 amino acids. Germline trimming cut 3 bases from V and 3 bases from J; bases unmatched to any gene: 8. The CDR3: CATWDGFFYYKKLF. The CDR3 bases are TGTGCCACCTGGGACGGGTTCTTTTATTATAAGAAACTCTTT.

This rearrangement joins TRGV3 to TRGJ1 or TRGJ2. Germline V gene sequence: CDR1 VTNTFY, CDR2 YDVSTARD (reference sequence). This CDR3 has 14 residues. V shed 0 bases, J shed 6 bases, and the junction held 8 bases outside the gene matches. CDR3 residues: CATWDRLGIYKKLF. The CDR3 DNA follows: TGTGCCACCTGGGACAGGCTAGGTATTTATAAGAAACTCTTT.

This chain uses TRGV2 with TRGJP2. Germline-derived CDR1 and CDR2 are EGSNGY and YDSYNSKV. The J segment lost 6 bases and the V segment lost 5 bases, leaving 18 bases of the junction unmatched. This CDR3 has 17 amino acids. CDR3 sequence (DNA): TGTGCCACCTGGGGGCGGCCAAACCGCGGGGGTGATTGGATCAAGACGTTT. Translating gives CATWGRPNRGGDWIKTF.